These T cell receptor beta chains were read from a single sample in a study of neurological immune-mediated disorders. A single record per CDR3 protein comes from TCRdb applying MiXCR to the 5' RACE reads. The sample has 75,000 to 90,000 distinct CDR3 sequences, 10% to 13% seen once; the top ten hold roughly 1.8%. The sample comprised PBMCs. These receptor sequences come from a man aged 40-49 years in good health. Both conserved end residues are part of each CDR3. The order of the fields is CDR3 length, V gene, D gene, J gene, clone size, CDR3 protein, CDR3 DNA. D genes are given only for firm matches. For some rows the clone size is stated as once, few or many, or as a class when expanded; others skip it.

len: 16; v_gene: TRBV5-1; d_gene: NA; j_gene: TRBJ1-6; abundance: NA; CDR3aa: CASSYGQISYNSPLHF; CDR3nt: TGCGCCAGCAGCTACGGACAGATCTCCTATAATTCACCCCTCCACTTT
len: 18; v_gene: TRBV12-3/TRBV12-4; d_gene: TRBD2; j_gene: TRBJ2-1; abundance: many; CDR3aa: CASSLVTSGLQSYNEQFF; CDR3nt: TGTGCCAGCAGTCTTGTGACTAGCGGACTTCAATCCTACAATGAGCAGTTCTTC
len: 15; v_gene: TRBV7-2; d_gene: NA; j_gene: TRBJ2-1; abundance: many; CDR3aa: CASRSVGALLNEQFF; CDR3nt: TGTGCCAGCAGGTCAGTCGGGGCCCTACTCAATGAGCAGTTCTTC
len: 16; v_gene: TRBV6-5; d_gene: NA; j_gene: TRBJ1-5; abundance: NA; CDR3aa: CASSPTVSESNQPQHF; CDR3nt: TGTGCCAGCAGTCCCACAGTGTCCGAGAGCAATCAGCCCCAGCATTTT
len: 14; v_gene: TRBV5-1; d_gene: NA; j_gene: TRBJ2-7; abundance: many; CDR3aa: CASSLQGFFHEQYF; CDR3nt: TGCGCCAGCAGCTTGCAGGGGTTCTTCCACGAGCAGTACTTC
len: 13; v_gene: TRBV12-3/TRBV12-4; d_gene: NA; j_gene: TRBJ1-2; abundance: many; CDR3aa: CASSYLRNYGYTF; CDR3nt: TGTGCCAGCAGCTACTTAAGGAACTATGGCTACACCTTC
len: 16; v_gene: TRBV29-1; d_gene: TRBD2; j_gene: TRBJ2-1; abundance: many; CDR3aa: CSVEVPFQSGSGEQFF; CDR3nt: TGCAGCGTTGAAGTTCCTTTCCAGAGCGGGAGTGGGGAGCAGTTCTTC
len: 15; v_gene: TRBV29-1; d_gene: TRBD2; j_gene: TRBJ2-3; abundance: many; CDR3aa: CRGGDRDGLTDTQYF; CDR3nt: TGCAGGGGGGGGGACCGGGACGGATTGACAGATACGCAGTATTTT
len: 13; v_gene: TRBV5-1; d_gene: NA; j_gene: TRBJ1-2; abundance: many; CDR3aa: CASSLLGGNGYTF; CDR3nt: TGCGCCAGCAGCTTACTCGGAGGGAATGGCTACACCTTC
len: 15; v_gene: TRBV5-1; d_gene: NA; j_gene: TRBJ1-1; abundance: many; CDR3aa: CASSLGGGTLTEAFF; CDR3nt: TGCGCCAGCAGCCTGGGCGGGGGGACCCTCACTGAAGCTTTCTTT
len: 14; v_gene: TRBV28; d_gene: NA; j_gene: TRBJ1-4; abundance: many; CDR3aa: CASRGDAEGEKLFF; CDR3nt: TGTGCCAGCAGGGGGGACGCGGAAGGTGAAAAACTGTTTTTT
len: 12; v_gene: TRBV11-2; d_gene: NA; j_gene: TRBJ2-1; abundance: many; CDR3aa: CASSLVDGEQFF; CDR3nt: TGTGCCAGCAGCTTAGTCGACGGTGAGCAGTTCTTC
len: 16; v_gene: TRBV9; d_gene: NA; j_gene: TRBJ2-2; abundance: many; CDR3aa: CASSVGSGSLTGELFF; CDR3nt: TGTGCCAGCAGCGTAGGTAGTGGTAGTCTCACCGGGGAGCTGTTTTTT
len: 15; v_gene: TRBV7-2; d_gene: TRBD1; j_gene: TRBJ2-5; abundance: many; CDR3aa: CASSFGTEDFGTQYF; CDR3nt: TGTGCCAGCAGCTTCGGGACAGAGGACTTTGGGACCCAGTACTTC
len: 23; v_gene: TRBV21-1; d_gene: NA; j_gene: TRBJ2-1; abundance: many; CDR3aa: CASSIRPDCPGLAGAPPYNEQFF; CDR3nt: TGTGCCAGCAGCATTCGACCCGATTGTCCCGGGCTAGCGGGGGCACCGCCATACAATGAGCAGTTCTTC
len: 13; v_gene: TRBV11-2; d_gene: NA; j_gene: TRBJ2-7; abundance: many; CDR3aa: CASSLSQSYEQYF; CDR3nt: TGTGCCAGCAGCTTATCCCAATCCTACGAGCAGTACTTC
len: 14; v_gene: TRBV20-1; d_gene: TRBD2; j_gene: TRBJ2-7; abundance: many; CDR3aa: CSASRTSGSFEQYF; CDR3nt: TGCAGTGCTAGCCGGACTAGCGGGAGTTTCGAGCAGTACTTC
len: 16; v_gene: TRBV15; d_gene: TRBD2; j_gene: TRBJ2-3; abundance: many; CDR3aa: CATSTRLAGPTDTQYF; CDR3nt: TGTGCCACCAGCACTCGCCTAGCGGGGCCTACAGATACGCAGTATTTT
len: 15; v_gene: TRBV7-2; d_gene: TRBD2; j_gene: TRBJ2-1; abundance: many; CDR3aa: CASSLRASGEREQFF; CDR3nt: TGTGCCAGCAGCTTACGGGCTAGCGGGGAAAGAGAGCAGTTCTTC
len: 12; v_gene: TRBV7-9; d_gene: NA; j_gene: TRBJ2-2; abundance: many; CDR3aa: CASSLEPGELFF; CDR3nt: TGTGCCAGCAGCTTAGAACCCGGGGAGCTGTTTTTT
len: 19; v_gene: TRBV12-3/TRBV12-4; d_gene: NA; j_gene: TRBJ1-1; abundance: many; CDR3aa: CASSIGGGGTLGSNTEAFF; CDR3nt: TGTGCCAGCAGCATTGGTGGAGGAGGGACCTTGGGCTCCAACACTGAAGCTTTCTTT
len: 14; v_gene: TRBV5-1; d_gene: TRBD1; j_gene: TRBJ2-1; abundance: many; CDR3aa: CASSLGTGGNEQFF; CDR3nt: TGCGCCAGCAGCTTGGGAACAGGGGGCAATGAGCAGTTCTTC
len: 14; v_gene: TRBV12-3/TRBV12-4; d_gene: NA; j_gene: TRBJ1-2; abundance: many; CDR3aa: CASSLGGEQVRRIF; CDR3nt: TGTGCCAGCAGTTTAGGGGGGGAACAGGTCCGGAGGATATTC
len: 21; v_gene: TRBV7-3; d_gene: TRBD2; j_gene: TRBJ2-3; abundance: many; CDR3aa: CASSPRGGLAGGPYVPDTQYF; CDR3nt: TGTGCCAGCAGCCCCAGAGGGGGACTAGCGGGGGGGCCTTATGTGCCAGATACGCAGTATTTT
len: 19; v_gene: TRBV5-1; d_gene: TRBD2; j_gene: TRBJ2-2; abundance: many; CDR3aa: CASSLPGLAGGPNTGELFF; CDR3nt: TGCGCCAGCAGCTTACCGGGACTAGCGGGGGGCCCGAACACCGGGGAGCTGTTTTTT
len: 13; v_gene: TRBV12-3/TRBV12-4; d_gene: NA; j_gene: TRBJ1-6; abundance: few; CDR3aa: CASSPSVGSPLHF; CDR3nt: TGTGCCAGCAGTCCCTCCGTGGGGTCACCCCTCCACTTT
len: 14; v_gene: TRBV30; d_gene: TRBD1; j_gene: TRBJ2-1; abundance: few; CDR3aa: CAWWGDRADNEQFF; CDR3nt: TGTGCCTGGTGGGGTGACAGGGCCGACAATGAGCAGTTCTTC
len: 17; v_gene: TRBV7-7; d_gene: TRBD2; j_gene: TRBJ2-7; abundance: many; CDR3aa: CASSLAQSSGGKTEQYF; CDR3nt: TGTGCCAGCAGCTTAGCGCAATCTAGCGGGGGCAAAACCGAGCAGTACTTC
len: 13; v_gene: TRBV29-1; d_gene: TRBD1; j_gene: TRBJ1-1; abundance: many; CDR3aa: CSSYRGLGTEAFF; CDR3nt: TGCAGCTCCTACAGGGGGCTGGGCACTGAAGCTTTCTTT
len: 17; v_gene: TRBV12-3/TRBV12-4; d_gene: TRBD2; j_gene: TRBJ2-7; abundance: many; CDR3aa: CASSRGGSGRAPYEQYF; CDR3nt: TGTGCCAGCAGTCGGGGGGGGAGCGGGAGAGCACCCTACGAGCAGTACTTC
len: 14; v_gene: TRBV12-3/TRBV12-4; d_gene: NA; j_gene: TRBJ1-1; abundance: many; CDR3aa: CASTSREVYTEAFF; CDR3nt: TGTGCCAGCACCTCTCGGGAGGTATACACTGAAGCTTTCTTT
len: 13; v_gene: TRBV7-2; d_gene: NA; j_gene: TRBJ2-1; abundance: many; CDR3aa: CASSLSGNNEQFF; CDR3nt: TGTGCCAGCAGCTTATCAGGGAACAATGAGCAGTTCTTC
len: 15; v_gene: TRBV9; d_gene: TRBD1; j_gene: TRBJ2-7; abundance: many; CDR3aa: CASSHDQGGLGEQYF; CDR3nt: TGTGCCAGCAGCCATGACCAAGGGGGCCTGGGCGAGCAGTACTTC
len: 13; v_gene: TRBV24-1; d_gene: NA; j_gene: TRBJ2-3; abundance: many; CDR3aa: CATSSAYTDTQYF; CDR3nt: TGTGCCACCAGTAGCGCGTACACAGATACGCAGTATTTT
len: 17; v_gene: TRBV5-1; d_gene: TRBD2; j_gene: TRBJ2-7; abundance: many; CDR3aa: CASSLEGAGAPYYEQYF; CDR3nt: TGCGCCAGCAGCTTGGAAGGGGCGGGAGCCCCTTACTACGAGCAGTACTTC
len: 16; v_gene: TRBV27; d_gene: TRBD1; j_gene: TRBJ2-7; abundance: many; CDR3aa: CASSKDRASLFYEQYF; CDR3nt: TGTGCCAGCAGTAAGGACAGGGCCTCTCTTTTCTACGAGCAGTACTTC
len: 11; v_gene: TRBV20-1; d_gene: NA; j_gene: TRBJ2-3; abundance: many; CDR3aa: CSTWLLDTQYF; CDR3nt: TGCAGTACCTGGTTATTGGATACGCAGTATTTT
len: 14; v_gene: TRBV5-1; d_gene: NA; j_gene: TRBJ1-5; abundance: many; CDR3aa: CASAEGTRNQPQHF; CDR3nt: TGCGCCAGCGCCGAGGGGACGCGCAATCAGCCCCAGCATTTT
len: 10; v_gene: TRBV20-1; d_gene: NA; j_gene: TRBJ2-1; abundance: many; CDR3aa: CSRGNNEQFF; CDR3nt: TGCAGCCGAGGAAACAATGAGCAGTTCTTC
len: 15; v_gene: TRBV9; d_gene: NA; j_gene: TRBJ2-6; abundance: many; CDR3aa: CASGGVKGGANVLTF; CDR3nt: TGTGCCAGCGGAGGGGTCAAGGGTGGGGCCAACGTCCTGACTTTC
len: 15; v_gene: TRBV5-1; d_gene: NA; j_gene: TRBJ1-1; abundance: many; CDR3aa: CASSPPQGFNTEAFF; CDR3nt: TGCGCCAGCAGCCCCCCACAGGGATTTAACACTGAAGCTTTCTTT
len: 15; v_gene: TRBV6-1; d_gene: NA; j_gene: TRBJ2-7; abundance: many; CDR3aa: CASSEGSTGLYEQYF; CDR3nt: TGTGCCAGCAGTGAAGGGAGTACAGGGCTCTACGAGCAGTACTTC
len: 15; v_gene: TRBV7-9; d_gene: TRBD1; j_gene: TRBJ1-1; abundance: few; CDR3aa: CASSLGTGLGTEAFF; CDR3nt: TGTGCCAGCAGCTTAGGGACAGGGCTGGGCACTGAAGCTTTCTTT
len: 18; v_gene: TRBV20-1; d_gene: NA; j_gene: TRBJ1-3; abundance: many; CDR3aa: CSARDRTGSNSGGNTIYF; CDR3nt: TGCAGTGCTAGAGATAGAACGGGGAGTAATTCGGGAGGAAACACCATATATTTT
len: 14; v_gene: TRBV25-1; d_gene: TRBD1; j_gene: TRBJ1-6; abundance: many; CDR3aa: CASKEQGGGSPLHF; CDR3nt: TGTGCCAGCAAAGAACAGGGGGGAGGTTCACCCCTCCACTTT
len: 18; v_gene: TRBV19; d_gene: TRBD2; j_gene: TRBJ2-4; abundance: few; CDR3aa: CASSITSGTPDPRNIQYF; CDR3nt: TGTGCCAGTAGTATTACTAGCGGGACTCCCGACCCGCGGAACATTCAGTACTTC
len: 13; v_gene: TRBV20-1; d_gene: NA; j_gene: TRBJ2-5; abundance: many; CDR3aa: CSARDANQETQYF; CDR3nt: TGCAGTGCTAGAGATGCCAACCAAGAGACCCAGTACTTC
len: 13; v_gene: TRBV25-1; d_gene: TRBD1; j_gene: TRBJ2-7; abundance: many; CDR3aa: CASRAYDRDEQYF; CDR3nt: TGTGCCAGCAGAGCTTACGACAGGGACGAGCAGTACTTC
len: 15; v_gene: TRBV11-2; d_gene: NA; j_gene: TRBJ1-2; abundance: many; CDR3aa: CASSLDPQVRHGYTF; CDR3nt: TGTGCCAGCAGCTTAGATCCACAGGTCCGCCATGGCTACACCTTC
len: 13; v_gene: TRBV29-1; d_gene: NA; j_gene: TRBJ1-5; abundance: many; CDR3aa: CSVGEVESQPQHF; CDR3nt: TGCAGCGTTGGTGAAGTGGAAAGTCAGCCCCAGCATTTT
len: 15; v_gene: TRBV9; d_gene: TRBD1; j_gene: TRBJ2-2; abundance: NA; CDR3aa: CTSSVGDRNTGELFF; CDR3nt: TGTACCAGCAGCGTAGGGGACAGGAACACCGGTGAGCTGTTTTTT
len: 12; v_gene: TRBV20-1; d_gene: NA; j_gene: TRBJ2-3; abundance: many; CDR3aa: CSASSRADTQYF; CDR3nt: TGCAGTGCTAGCTCTCGGGCAGATACGCAGTATTTT
len: 13; v_gene: TRBV5-6; d_gene: TRBD2; j_gene: TRBJ2-5; abundance: many; CDR3aa: CASRTSGRETQYF; CDR3nt: TGTGCCAGCAGGACTAGCGGGAGAGAGACCCAGTACTTC
len: 15; v_gene: TRBV6-5; d_gene: NA; j_gene: TRBJ2-3; abundance: many; CDR3aa: CASTMTETSTDTQYF; CDR3nt: TGTGCCAGCACAATGACGGAAACTAGCACAGATACGCAGTATTTT
len: 16; v_gene: TRBV5-1; d_gene: TRBD2; j_gene: TRBJ2-1; abundance: many; CDR3aa: CASSLASGNSYNEQFF; CDR3nt: TGCGCCAGCAGCTTGGCTAGCGGGAACTCCTACAATGAGCAGTTCTTC
len: 13; v_gene: TRBV20-1; d_gene: NA; j_gene: TRBJ2-2; abundance: many; CDR3aa: CSAIGASTGELFF; CDR3nt: TGCAGTGCTATAGGAGCCTCAACCGGGGAGCTGTTTTTT
len: 14; v_gene: TRBV29-1; d_gene: NA; j_gene: TRBJ2-4; abundance: many; CDR3aa: CSVAAGVIKNIQYF; CDR3nt: TGCAGCGTTGCGGCAGGGGTCATTAAAAACATTCAGTACTTC
len: 16; v_gene: TRBV4-1; d_gene: TRBD1; j_gene: TRBJ2-7; abundance: many; CDR3aa: CASSPDDRQGRYEQYF; CDR3nt: TGCGCCAGCAGCCCCGATGATCGACAGGGCCGCTACGAGCAGTACTTC